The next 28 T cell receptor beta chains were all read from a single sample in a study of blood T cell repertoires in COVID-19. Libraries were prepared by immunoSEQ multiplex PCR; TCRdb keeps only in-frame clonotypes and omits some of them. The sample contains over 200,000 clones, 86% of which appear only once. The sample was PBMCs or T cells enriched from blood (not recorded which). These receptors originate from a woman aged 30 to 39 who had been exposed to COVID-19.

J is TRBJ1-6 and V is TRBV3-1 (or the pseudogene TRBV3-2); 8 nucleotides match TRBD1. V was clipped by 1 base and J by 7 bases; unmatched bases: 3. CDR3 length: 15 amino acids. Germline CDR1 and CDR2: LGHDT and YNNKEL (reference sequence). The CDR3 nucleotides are TGTGCCAGCAGCCAAGGGACAGGGCGGAATTCACCCCTCCACTTT. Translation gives CASSQGTGRNSPLHF.

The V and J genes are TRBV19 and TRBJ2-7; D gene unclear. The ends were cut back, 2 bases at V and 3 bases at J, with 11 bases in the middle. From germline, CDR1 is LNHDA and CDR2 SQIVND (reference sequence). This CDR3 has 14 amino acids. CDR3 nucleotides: TGTGCCAGTAGTATATCAGGCAGAGACTACGAGCAGTACTTC. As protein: CASSISGRDYEQYF.

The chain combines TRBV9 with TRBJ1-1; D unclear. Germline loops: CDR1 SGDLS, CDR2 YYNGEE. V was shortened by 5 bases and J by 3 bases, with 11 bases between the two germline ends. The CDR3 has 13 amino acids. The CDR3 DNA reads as TGTGCCAGCAGGGTCCGGGATGACACTGAAGCTTTCTTT. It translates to CASRVRDDTEAFF.

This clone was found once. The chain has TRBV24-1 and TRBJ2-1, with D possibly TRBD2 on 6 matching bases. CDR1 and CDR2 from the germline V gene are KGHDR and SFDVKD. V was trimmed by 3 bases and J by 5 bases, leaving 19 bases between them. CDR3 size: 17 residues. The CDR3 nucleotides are TGTGCCACCAGTGATGCCCCCTTTGCGGGGTGGGACAATGAGCAGTTCTTC. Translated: CATSDAPFAGWDNEQFF.

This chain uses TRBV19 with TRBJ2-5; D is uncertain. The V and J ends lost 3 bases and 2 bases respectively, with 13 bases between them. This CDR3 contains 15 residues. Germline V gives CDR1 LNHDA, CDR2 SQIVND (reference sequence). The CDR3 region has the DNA TGTGCCAGTAGTATTTCGGCGGTGTTGCAAGAGACCCAGTACTTC. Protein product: CASSISAVLQETQYF.

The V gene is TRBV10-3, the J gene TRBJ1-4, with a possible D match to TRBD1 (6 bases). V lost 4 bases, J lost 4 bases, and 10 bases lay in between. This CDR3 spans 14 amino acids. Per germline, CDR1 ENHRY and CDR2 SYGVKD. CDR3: CAISAGVDNEKLFF. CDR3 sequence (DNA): TGTGCCATCAGTGCAGGGGTGGATAATGAAAAACTGTTTTTT.

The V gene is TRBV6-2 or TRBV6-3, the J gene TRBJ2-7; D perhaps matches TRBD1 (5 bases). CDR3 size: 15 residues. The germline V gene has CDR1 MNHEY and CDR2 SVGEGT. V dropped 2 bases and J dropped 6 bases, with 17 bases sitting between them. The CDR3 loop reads CASSYVWQGEVEQYF. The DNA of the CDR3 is TGTGCCAGCAGTTACGTATGGCAGGGTGAGGTCGAGCAGTACTTC.

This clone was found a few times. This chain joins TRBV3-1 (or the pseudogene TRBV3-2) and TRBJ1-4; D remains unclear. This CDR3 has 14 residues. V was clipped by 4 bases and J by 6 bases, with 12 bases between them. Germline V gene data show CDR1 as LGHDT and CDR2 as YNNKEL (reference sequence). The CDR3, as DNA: TGTGCCAGCAGCCCGAGACACGATGATGAAAAACTGTTTTTT. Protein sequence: CASSPRHDDEKLFF.

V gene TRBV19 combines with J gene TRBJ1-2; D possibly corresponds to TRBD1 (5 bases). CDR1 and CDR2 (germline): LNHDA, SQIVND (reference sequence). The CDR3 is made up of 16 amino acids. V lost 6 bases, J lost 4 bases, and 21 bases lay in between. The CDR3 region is CASSPNPTGLPYGYTF. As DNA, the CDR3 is TGTGCCAGTAGCCCTAATCCTACAGGCCTACCCTATGGCTACACCTTC.

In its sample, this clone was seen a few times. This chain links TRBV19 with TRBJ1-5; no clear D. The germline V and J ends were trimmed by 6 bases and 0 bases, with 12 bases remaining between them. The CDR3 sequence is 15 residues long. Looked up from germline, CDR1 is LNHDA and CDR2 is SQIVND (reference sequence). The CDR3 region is CASSPSGGSNQPQHF. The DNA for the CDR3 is TGTGCCAGTAGCCCCTCAGGAGGTAGCAATCAGCCCCAGCATTTT. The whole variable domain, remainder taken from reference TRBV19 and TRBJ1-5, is DGGITQSPKYLFRKEGQNVTLSCEQNLNHDAMYWYRQDPGQGLRLIYYSQIVNDFQKGDIAEGYSVSREKKESFPLTVTSAQKNPTAFYLCASSPSGGSNQPQHFGDGTRLSIL.

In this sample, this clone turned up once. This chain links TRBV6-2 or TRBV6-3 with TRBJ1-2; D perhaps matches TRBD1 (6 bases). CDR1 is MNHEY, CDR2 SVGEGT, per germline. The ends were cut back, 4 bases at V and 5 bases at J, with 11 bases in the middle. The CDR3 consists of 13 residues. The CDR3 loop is CASSFDRRYGYTF. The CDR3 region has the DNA TGTGCCAGCAGTTTTGACAGGAGATATGGCTACACCTTC.

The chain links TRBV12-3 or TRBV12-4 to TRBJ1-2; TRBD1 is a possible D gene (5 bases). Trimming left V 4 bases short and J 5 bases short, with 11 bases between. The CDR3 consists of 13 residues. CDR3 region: CASSYYGGYGYTF. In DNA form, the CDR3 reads TGTGCCAGCAGTTATTACGGGGGGTATGGCTACACCTTC.

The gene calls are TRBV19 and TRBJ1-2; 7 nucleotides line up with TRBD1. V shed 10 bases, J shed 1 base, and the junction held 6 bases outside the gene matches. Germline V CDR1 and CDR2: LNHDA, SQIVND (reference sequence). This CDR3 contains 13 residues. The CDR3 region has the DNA TGTGCCACCCCCGGGACAGATAACTATGGCTACACCTTC. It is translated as CATPGTDNYGYTF.

CDR3 nucleotide sequence: TGTGCCAGCAGCCAGGGACAGGGGCGCTACCAAGAGACCCAGTACTTC. This translates into CASSQGQGRYQETQYF. V is TRBV7-3 and J is TRBJ2-5, with 10 nucleotides matching TRBD1. Germline assignment: CDR1 SGHTA and CDR2 FQGTGA. CDR3 length: 16 amino acids. J was trimmed by 0 bases and V by 5 bases; bases with no gene match: 6.

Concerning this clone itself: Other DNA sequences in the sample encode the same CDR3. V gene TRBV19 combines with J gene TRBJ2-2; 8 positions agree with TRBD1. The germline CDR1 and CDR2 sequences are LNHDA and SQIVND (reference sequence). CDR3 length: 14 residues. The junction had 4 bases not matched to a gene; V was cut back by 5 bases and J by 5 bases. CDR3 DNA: TGTGCCAGTAGTCGACAGGGGACGACCGGGGAGCTGTTTTTT. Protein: CASSRQGTTGELFF.

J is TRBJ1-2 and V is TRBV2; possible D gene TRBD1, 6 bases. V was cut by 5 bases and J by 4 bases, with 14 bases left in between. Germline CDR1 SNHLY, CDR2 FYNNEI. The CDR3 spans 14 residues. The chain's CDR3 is CASSTRPQGYGYTF. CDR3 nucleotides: TGTGCCAGCAGTACACGGCCACAGGGCTATGGCTACACCTTC. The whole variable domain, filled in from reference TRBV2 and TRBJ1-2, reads EPEVTQTPSHQVTQMGQEVILRCVPISNHLYFYWYRQILGQKVEFLVSFYNNEISEKSEIFDDQFSVERPDGSNFTLKIRSTKLEDSAMYFCASSTRPQGYGYTFGSGTRLTVV.

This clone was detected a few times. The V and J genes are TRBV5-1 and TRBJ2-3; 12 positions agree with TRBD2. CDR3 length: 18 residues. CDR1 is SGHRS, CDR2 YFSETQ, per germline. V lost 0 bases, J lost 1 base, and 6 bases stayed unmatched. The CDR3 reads CASSLVASGGAGTDTQYF. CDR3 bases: TGCGCCAGCAGCTTGGTAGCTAGCGGGGGGGCAGGCACAGATACGCAGTATTTT.

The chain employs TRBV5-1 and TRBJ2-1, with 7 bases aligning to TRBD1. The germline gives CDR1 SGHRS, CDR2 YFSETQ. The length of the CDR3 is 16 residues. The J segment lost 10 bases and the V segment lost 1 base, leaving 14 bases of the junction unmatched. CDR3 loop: CASSLRTGGRLGEQFF. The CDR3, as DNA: TGCGCCAGCAGCTTGCGGACAGGCGGCCGTCTAGGGGAGCAGTTCTTC. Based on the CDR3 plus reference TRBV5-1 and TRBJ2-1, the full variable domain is KAGVTQTPRYLIKTRGQQVTLSCSPISGHRSVSWYQQTPGQGLQFLFEYFSETQRNKGNFPGRFSGRQFSNSRSEMNVSTLELGDSALYLCASSLRTGGRLGEQFFGPGTRLTVL.

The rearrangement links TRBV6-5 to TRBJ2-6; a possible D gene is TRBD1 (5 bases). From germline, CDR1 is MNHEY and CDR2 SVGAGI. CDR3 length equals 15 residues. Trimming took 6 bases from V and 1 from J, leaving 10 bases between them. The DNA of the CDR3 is TGTGCCAGCAGGAGACAGCCTTCTGGGGCCAACGTCCTGACTTTC. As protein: CASRRQPSGANVLTF.

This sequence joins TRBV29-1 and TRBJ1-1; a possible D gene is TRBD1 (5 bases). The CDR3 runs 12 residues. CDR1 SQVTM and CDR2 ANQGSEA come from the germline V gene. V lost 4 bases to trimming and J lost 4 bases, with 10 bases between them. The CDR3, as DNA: TGCAGCGTTGCCGGGAGGGGCACTGAAGCTTTCTTT. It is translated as CSVAGRGTEAFF.

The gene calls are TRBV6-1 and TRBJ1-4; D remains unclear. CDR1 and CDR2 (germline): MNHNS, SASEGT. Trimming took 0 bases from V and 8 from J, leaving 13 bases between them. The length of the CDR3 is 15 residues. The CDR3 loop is CASSEAAEGKEKLFF. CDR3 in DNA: TGTGCCAGCAGTGAAGCGGCAGAGGGAAAGGAAAAACTGTTTTTT.

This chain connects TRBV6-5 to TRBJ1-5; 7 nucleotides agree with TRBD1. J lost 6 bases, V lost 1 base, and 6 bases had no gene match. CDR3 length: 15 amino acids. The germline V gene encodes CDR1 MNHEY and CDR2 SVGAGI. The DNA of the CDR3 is TGTGCCAGCAGTTACTTCGACAGGGAAGGTCAGCCCCAGCATTTT. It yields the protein CASSYFDREGQPQHF.

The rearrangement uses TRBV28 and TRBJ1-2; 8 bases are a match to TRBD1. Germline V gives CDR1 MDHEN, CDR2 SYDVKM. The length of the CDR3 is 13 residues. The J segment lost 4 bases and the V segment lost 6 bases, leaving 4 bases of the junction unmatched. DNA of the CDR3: TGTGCCAGCAGGGTAGGACAGGGCTATGGCTACACCTTC. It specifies CASRVGQGYGYTF.

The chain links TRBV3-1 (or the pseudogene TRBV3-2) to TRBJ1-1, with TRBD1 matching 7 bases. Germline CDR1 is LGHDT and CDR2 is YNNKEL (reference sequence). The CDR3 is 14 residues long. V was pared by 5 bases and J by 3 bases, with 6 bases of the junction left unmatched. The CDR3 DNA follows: TGTGCCAGCAGCTCTGGGGACAGCCACACTGAAGCTTTCTTT. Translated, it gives CASSSGDSHTEAFF.

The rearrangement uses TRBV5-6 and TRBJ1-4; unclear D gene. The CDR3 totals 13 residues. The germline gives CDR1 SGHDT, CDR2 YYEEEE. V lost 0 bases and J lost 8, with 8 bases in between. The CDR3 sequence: CASSLGAEEKLFF. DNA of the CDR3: TGTGCCAGCAGCTTGGGGGCCGAGGAAAAACTGTTTTTT.

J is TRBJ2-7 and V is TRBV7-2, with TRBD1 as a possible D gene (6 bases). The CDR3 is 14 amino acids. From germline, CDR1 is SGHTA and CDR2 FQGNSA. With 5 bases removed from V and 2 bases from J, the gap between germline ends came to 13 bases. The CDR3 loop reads CASSPDRNTYEQYF. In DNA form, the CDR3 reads TGTGCCAGCAGCCCCGACAGGAACACCTACGAGCAGTACTTC.

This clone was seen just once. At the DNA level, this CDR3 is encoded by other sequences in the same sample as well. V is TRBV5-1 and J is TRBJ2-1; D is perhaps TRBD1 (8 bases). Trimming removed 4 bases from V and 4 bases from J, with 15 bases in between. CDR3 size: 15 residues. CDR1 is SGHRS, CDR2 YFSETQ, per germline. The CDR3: CASSLTGEGYNEQFF. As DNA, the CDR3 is TGCGCCAGCAGCCTGACAGGGGAGGGTTACAATGAGCAGTTCTTC.

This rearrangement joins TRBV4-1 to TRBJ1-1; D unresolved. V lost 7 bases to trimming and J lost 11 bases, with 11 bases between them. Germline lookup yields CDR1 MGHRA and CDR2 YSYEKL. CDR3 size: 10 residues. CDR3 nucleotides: TGCGCCAGCACAGAAATGAGGGCTTTCTTT. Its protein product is CASTEMRAFF.